This T cell receptor beta chain came from a study of cytomegalovirus exposure and HLA in healthy donors. About the study: Around 200 million T cells yielded about 120 million unique TCR beta sequences, as an earlier analysis found.

Findings and caveats of the study: For most TCR beta V segments, an earlier analysis put the productive rate at about 87% or about 30% of the time.

Notes on this clone: Its matching antigen is unknown.

With 3 bases removed from V and 1 base from J, the gap between germline ends came to 9 bases. CDR1 is GTSNPN and CDR2 is SVGIG in the germline V gene (reference sequence). The CDR3 runs to 13 residues. PCR used 60 Vbeta primers and 13 Jbeta primers. Clones were read by immunoSEQ multiplex PCR, and TCRdb kept only the in-frame ones, dropping some. Of 95,000 to 150,000 clones listed, about 71% are singletons. The TCR was taken from a woman in her forties or fifties in good health and CMV-seronegative. V is TRBV30 and J is TRBJ2-5; D gene uncertain. The specimen was PBMCs. The CDR3 loop is CAWSWQVQETQYF. The CDR3 DNA follows: TGTGCCTGGAGCTGGCAGGTCCAAGAGACCCAGTACTTC.